This T cell receptor beta chain originates from a study of molecular identifiers for immune sequencing clone quantification. TCRdb called the PCR reads again in MiXCR, with one record for every CDR3 protein. The table includes thousands of distinct CDR3 sequences, around 33% detected once. CDR3 length: 14 residues. Germline lookup yields CDR1 MGHRA and CDR2 YSYEKL. About this clonotype itself: The junction shows a germline mismatch at one end, possibly a read error.

This TCR derives from a human donor in good health. Some libraries in this study had Jurkat cell RNA spiked in. Sequencing was carried out using naive CD8+ T cells from blood, with Jurkat cell RNA spiked in. Indicated subset: FACS-sorted CD8+CD4-CCR7+CD45RA+ naive T cells. The gene calls are TRBV4-1 and TRBJ2-5; the match to TRBD1 covers 8 bases. CDR3 protein: CASSRQGSQEIQYF. The CDR3 DNA follows: TGCGCCAGCAGTCGACAGGGGTCCCAAGAGATCCAGTACTTC.